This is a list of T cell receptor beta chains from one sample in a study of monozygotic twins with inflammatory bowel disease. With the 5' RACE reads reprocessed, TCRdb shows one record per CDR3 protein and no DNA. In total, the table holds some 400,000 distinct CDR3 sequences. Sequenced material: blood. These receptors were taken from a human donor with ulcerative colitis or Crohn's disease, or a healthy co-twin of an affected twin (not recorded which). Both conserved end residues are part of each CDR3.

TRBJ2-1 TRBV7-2 CASSLGFAGVSEQFF
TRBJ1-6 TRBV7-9 CASSPTVANSPLHF
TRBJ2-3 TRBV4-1 CASSQVTSSTDTQYF
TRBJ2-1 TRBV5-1 CASSPSPMSSYNEQFF
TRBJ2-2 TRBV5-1 CASSMPPTSGTGELFF
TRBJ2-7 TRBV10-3 CAISLTSGKFLYEQYF
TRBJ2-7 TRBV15 CATSRDTPLSYEQYF
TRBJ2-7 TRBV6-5 CASSYSSASGSSYEQYF
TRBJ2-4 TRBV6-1 CASSSDRGENIQYF
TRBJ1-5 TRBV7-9 CASSLTQGWGNQPQHF
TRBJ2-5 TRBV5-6 CASSFRETQYF
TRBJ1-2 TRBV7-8 CASSLRDGNYGYTF
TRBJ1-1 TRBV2 CASSRTAVLGTEAFF
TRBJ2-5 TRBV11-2 CASSSDRGEGETQYF
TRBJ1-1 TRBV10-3 CANRDRANTEAFF
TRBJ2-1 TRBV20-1 CSASGTSGRNEQFF
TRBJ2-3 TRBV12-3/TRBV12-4 CASSGKAISGATPTDTQYF
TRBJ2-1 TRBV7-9 CASSLVGAGRGPNEQFF
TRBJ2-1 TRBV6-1 CASRFDRVPYNEQFF
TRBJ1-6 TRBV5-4 CASTRAGTPNSPLHF
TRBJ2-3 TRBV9 CASSALVHTDTQYF
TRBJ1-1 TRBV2 CASRRDRGGTEAFF
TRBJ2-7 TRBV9 CASSGGQYTYEQYF
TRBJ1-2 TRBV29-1 CTIDRGYGYTF
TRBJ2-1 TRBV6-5 CASSRLTGGGNEQFF
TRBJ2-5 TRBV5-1 CASSLRQGVMETQYF
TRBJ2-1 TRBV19 CASSIEGKQATFF